Listed below are T cell receptor beta chains from one sample, sequenced in a study of shared clonotypes between healthy human individuals. The protocol was immunoSEQ multiplex PCR, while the TCRdb copy is restricted to in-frame clones and leaves out a portion. The table records under 1,100,000 clones, around 78% of them present only once. The sequenced sample was memory CD4+ T cells from PBMCs. The receptors stem from a man aged 18 to 29 in good health. Some clones in this sample may be carry-over from other donors' samples. CDR3s include the opening cysteine and the closing phenylalanine or tryptophan. A D gene is named only where the DNA matches it firmly. Some rows mark clone size as missing; the rest say once, few, many or name a class of expanded clone.

clone_size	v_call	j_call	d_call	cdr3_nt	cdr3_aa
.	TRBV14	TRBJ2-5	.	TGTGCCAGCAGCCGCCCACCGGAGTGGGAGACCCAGTACTTC	CASSRPPEWETQYF
.	TRBV11-3	TRBJ2-3	.	TGTGCCAGCAGCTCGAGGGGGGATACGCAGTATTTT	CASSSRGDTQYF
many	TRBV11-2	TRBJ2-5	.	TGTGCCAGCAGCAGAAAGGGAAGGGAGACCCAGTACTTC	CASSRKGRETQYF
once	TRBV29-1	TRBJ1-1	.	TGCAGCGTTGCTGAGGATGGGAACACTGAAGCTTTCTTT	CSVAEDGNTEAFF
.	TRBV1	TRBJ2-2	.	TGCACCAGCAGCCCCATCAGGGGGTCTCGGGCCGGGGAGCTGTTTTTT	CTSSPIRGSRAGELFF
.	TRBV7-2	TRBJ2-7	TRBD1	TGTGCCAGCAGTGGACAGGGAGCTACGTCATTC	CASSGQGATSF
.	TRBV29-1	TRBJ2-3	.	TGCAGCGTCATCGGTATTGGAGATACGCAGTATTTT	CSVIGIGDTQYF
.	TRBV6-5	TRBJ2-5	TRBD2	TGTGCCAGCAGTTCCCTCTCGGGGGGGAGTGGGGAGACCCAGTACTTC	CASSSLSGGSGETQYF
.	TRBV7-6	TRBJ2-3	.	TGTGCCAGCAGCTTAATAAGAGGCGATACGCAGTATTTT	CASSLIRGDTQYF
.	TRBV28	TRBJ2-3	TRBD2	TGTGCCAGCAGTCCTAGCGGGAGGGGTTCAGATACGCAGTATTTT	CASSPSGRGSDTQYF
.	TRBV18	TRBJ1-1	.	TGTGCCAGCTCACCCTACCTCGATTTTACAGAGAACACTGAAGCTTTCTTT	CASSPYLDFTENTEAFF
once	TRBV30	TRBJ1-2	.	TGTGCCGGACTACCCCCTACTCAAAACTATGGCTACACCTTC	CAGLPPTQNYGYTF
.	TRBV19	TRBJ2-3	TRBD1	TGTGCCAGTAGTATCCAGGGGGGCACAGATACGCAGTATTTT	CASSIQGGTDTQYF
.	TRBV7-2	TRBJ1-1	.	TGTGCCAGCAGCCCGCGGGGTGACGCTGAAGCTTTCTTT	CASSPRGDAEAFF
.	TRBV19	TRBJ1-1	.	TGTGCCAGTAGCAACGTAGGGGGGGGCGATGAAGCTTTCTTT	CASSNVGGGDEAFF
few	TRBV30	TRBJ2-3	TRBD2	TGTGCCTGGAGTAGTAGCGGGAGGTCGGATACGCAGTATTTT	CAWSSSGRSDTQYF
.	TRBV5-4	TRBJ2-1	.	TGTGCCAGCAGCTTGGGGACAAGCTACAATGAGCAGTTCTTC	CASSLGTSYNEQFF
.	TRBV28	TRBJ2-1	TRBD2	TGTGCCAGCAGGCGGACTAGCGGGTACAATGAGCAGTTCTTC	CASRRTSGYNEQFF
.	TRBV2	TRBJ2-2	TRBD1	TGTGCCAGCAGTGAAGTTATACTCGGACAGGGGGCTAACACCGGGGAGCTGTTTTTT	CASSEVILGQGANTGELFF
.	TRBV28	TRBJ1-5	.	TGTGCCAGCAGTTTTGGGGCAGGAGCAGGTCAGCCCCAGCATTTT	CASSFGAGAGQPQHF
.	TRBV5-1	TRBJ2-5	.	TGCGCCAGCAGCTCCCAGTCGGAGACCCAGTACTTC	CASSSQSETQYF
once	TRBV5-4	TRBJ1-2	TRBD1	TGTGCCAGCAGCTTGGAAAGGGCAGGGGGGCTTGGCTACACCTTC	CASSLERAGGLGYTF
few	TRBV4-3	TRBJ2-2	TRBD1	TGCGCCAGCAGCCAGGTGACTACAGGGGCCGGGGAGCTGTTTTTT	CASSQVTTGAGELFF
few	TRBV28	TRBJ1-2	.	TGTGCCAGCGGGTCAGGTCCCTTTCCTTCCTATGGCTACACCTTC	CASGSGPFPSYGYTF
.	TRBV19	TRBJ1-5	TRBD1	TGTGCCAGTTCAATACAGGGGAACAATCAGCCCCAGCATTTT	CASSIQGNNQPQHF
many	TRBV5-1	TRBJ2-1	.	TGCGCCAGCAGCTTTCACGGGGCGGGCACCTACAATGAGCAGTTCTTC	CASSFHGAGTYNEQFF
.	TRBV7-9	TRBJ2-1	.	TGTGCCAGCAGCCCCGAGGAGGGCCCCTACAATGAGCAGTTCTTC	CASSPEEGPYNEQFF